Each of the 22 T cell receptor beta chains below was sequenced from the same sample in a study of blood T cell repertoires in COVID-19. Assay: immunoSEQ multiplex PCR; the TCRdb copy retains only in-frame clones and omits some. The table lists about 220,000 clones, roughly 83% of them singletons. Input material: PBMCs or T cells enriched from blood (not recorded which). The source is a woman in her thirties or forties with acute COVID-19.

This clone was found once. The CDR3 nucleotides read TGTGCCAGCAGACCGACAGGGACGGGGGAGCTGTTTTTT. Its protein product is CASRPTGTGELFF. The chain recombines TRBV6-5 with TRBJ2-2; TRBD1 agrees at 7 bases. CDR1 MNHEY and CDR2 SVGAGI come from the germline V gene. The CDR3 runs 13 residues. Trimming cost V 6 bases and J 8 bases; bases outside gene matches: 6.

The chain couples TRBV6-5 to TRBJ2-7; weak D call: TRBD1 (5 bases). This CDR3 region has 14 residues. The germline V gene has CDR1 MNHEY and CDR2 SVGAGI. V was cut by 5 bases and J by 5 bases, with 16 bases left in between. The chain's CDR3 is CASSLTFRVNEQYF. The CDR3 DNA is TGTGCCAGCAGTCTTACGTTCAGGGTAAACGAGCAGTACTTC.

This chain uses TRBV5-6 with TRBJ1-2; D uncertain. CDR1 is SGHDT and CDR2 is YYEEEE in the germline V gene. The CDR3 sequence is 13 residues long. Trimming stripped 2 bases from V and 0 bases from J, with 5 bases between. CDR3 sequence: CASSLTANYGYTF. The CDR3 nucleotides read TGTGCCAGCAGCTTAACAGCTAACTATGGCTACACCTTC.

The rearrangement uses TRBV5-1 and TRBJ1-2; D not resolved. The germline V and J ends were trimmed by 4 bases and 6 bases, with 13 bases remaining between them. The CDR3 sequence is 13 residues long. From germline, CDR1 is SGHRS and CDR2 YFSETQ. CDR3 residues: CASSRRSGDGYTF. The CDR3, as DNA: TGCGCCAGCAGCAGGAGGTCTGGGGATGGCTACACCTTC.

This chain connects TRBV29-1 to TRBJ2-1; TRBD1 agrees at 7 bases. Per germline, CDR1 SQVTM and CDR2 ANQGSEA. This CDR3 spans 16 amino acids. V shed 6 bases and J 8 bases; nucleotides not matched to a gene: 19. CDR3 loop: CSVPVNRGPGKYEQFF. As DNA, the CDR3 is TGCAGCGTGCCCGTAAACAGGGGACCGGGAAAATATGAGCAGTTCTTC.

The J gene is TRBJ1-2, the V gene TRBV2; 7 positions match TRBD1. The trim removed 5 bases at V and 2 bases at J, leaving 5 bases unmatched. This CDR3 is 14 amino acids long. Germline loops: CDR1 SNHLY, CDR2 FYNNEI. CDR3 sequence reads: CASSTRQGNYGYTF. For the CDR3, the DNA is TGTGCCAGCAGTACCCGACAGGGCAACTATGGCTACACCTTC. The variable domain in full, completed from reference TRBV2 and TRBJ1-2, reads EPEVTQTPSHQVTQMGQEVILRCVPISNHLYFYWYRQILGQKVEFLVSFYNNEISEKSEIFDDQFSVERPDGSNFTLKIRSTKLEDSAMYFCASSTRQGNYGYTFGSGTRLTVV.

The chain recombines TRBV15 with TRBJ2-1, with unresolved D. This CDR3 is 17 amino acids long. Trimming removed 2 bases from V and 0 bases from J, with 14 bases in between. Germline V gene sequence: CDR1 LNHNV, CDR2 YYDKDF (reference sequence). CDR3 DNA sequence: TGTGCCACCAGCAGACCCGCACAGACCTTCTCCTACAATGAGCAGTTCTTC. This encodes CATSRPAQTFSYNEQFF.

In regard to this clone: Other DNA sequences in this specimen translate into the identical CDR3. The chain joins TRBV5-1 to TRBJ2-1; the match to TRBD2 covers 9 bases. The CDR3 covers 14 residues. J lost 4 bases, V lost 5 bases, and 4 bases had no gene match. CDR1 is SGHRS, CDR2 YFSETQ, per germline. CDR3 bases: TGCGCCAGCAGAACCAGCGGGAGGTACAATGAGCAGTTCTTC. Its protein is CASRTSGRYNEQFF.

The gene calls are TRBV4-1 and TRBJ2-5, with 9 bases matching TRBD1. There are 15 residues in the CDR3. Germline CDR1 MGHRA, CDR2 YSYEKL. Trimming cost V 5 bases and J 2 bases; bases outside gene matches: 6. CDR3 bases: TGCGCCAGCAGCTCACTACAGGGGGCTCAAGAGACCCAGTACTTC. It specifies CASSSLQGAQETQYF.

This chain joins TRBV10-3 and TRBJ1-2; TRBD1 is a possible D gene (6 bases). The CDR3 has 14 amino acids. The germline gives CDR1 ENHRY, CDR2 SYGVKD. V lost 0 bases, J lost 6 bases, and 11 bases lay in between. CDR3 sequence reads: CAISESSTGNGYTF. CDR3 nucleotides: TGTGCCATCAGTGAGTCGAGCACAGGGAATGGCTACACCTTC.

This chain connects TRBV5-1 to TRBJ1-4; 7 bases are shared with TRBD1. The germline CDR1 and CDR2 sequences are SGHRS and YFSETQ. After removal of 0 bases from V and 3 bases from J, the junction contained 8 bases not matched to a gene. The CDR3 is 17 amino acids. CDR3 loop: CASSLAPGGRSNEKLFF. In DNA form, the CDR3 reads TGCGCCAGCAGCTTGGCGCCAGGGGGGAGATCTAATGAAAAACTGTTTTTT. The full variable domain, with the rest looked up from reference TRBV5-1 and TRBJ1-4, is KAGVTQTPRYLIKTRGQQVTLSCSPISGHRSVSWYQQTPGQGLQFLFEYFSETQRNKGNFPGRFSGRQFSNSRSEMNVSTLELGDSALYLCASSLAPGGRSNEKLFFGSGTQLSVL.

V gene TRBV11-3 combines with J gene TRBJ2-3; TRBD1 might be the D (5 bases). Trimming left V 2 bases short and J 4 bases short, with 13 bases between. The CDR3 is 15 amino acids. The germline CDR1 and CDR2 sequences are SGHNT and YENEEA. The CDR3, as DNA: TGTGCCAGCAGCTTATTAGGGCAGGGTGCAGATACGCAGTATTTT. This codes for CASSLLGQGADTQYF.

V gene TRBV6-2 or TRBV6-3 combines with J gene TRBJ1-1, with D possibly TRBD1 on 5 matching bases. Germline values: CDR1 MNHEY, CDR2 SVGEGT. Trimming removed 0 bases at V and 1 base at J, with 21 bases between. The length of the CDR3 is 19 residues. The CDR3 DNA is TGTGCCAGCAGTTACTCGAGGCTGGGGCAGGGCACTACGAACACTGAAGCTTTCTTT. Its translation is CASSYSRLGQGTTNTEAFF.

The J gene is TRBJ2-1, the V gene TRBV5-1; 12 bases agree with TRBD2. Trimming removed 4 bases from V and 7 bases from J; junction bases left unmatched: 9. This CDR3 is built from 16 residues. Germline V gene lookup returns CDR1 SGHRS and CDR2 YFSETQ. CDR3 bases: TGCGCCAGCAGCCGGCTAGCGGGGGGGGCAGGAAATGAGCAGTTCTTC. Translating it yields CASSRLAGGAGNEQFF.

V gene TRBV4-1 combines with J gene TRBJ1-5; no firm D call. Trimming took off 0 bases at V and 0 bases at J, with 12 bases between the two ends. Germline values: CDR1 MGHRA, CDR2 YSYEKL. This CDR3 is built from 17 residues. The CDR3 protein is CASSQEDPGNSNQPQHF. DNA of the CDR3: TGCGCCAGCAGCCAAGAAGACCCCGGGAATAGCAATCAGCCCCAGCATTTT.

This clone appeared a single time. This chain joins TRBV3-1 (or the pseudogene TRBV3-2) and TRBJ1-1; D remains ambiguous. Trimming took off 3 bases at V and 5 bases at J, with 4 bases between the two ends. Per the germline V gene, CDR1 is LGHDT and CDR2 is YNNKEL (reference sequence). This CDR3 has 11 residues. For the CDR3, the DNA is TGTGCCAGCAGCCATATGACTGAAGCTTTCTTT. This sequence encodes CASSHMTEAFF.

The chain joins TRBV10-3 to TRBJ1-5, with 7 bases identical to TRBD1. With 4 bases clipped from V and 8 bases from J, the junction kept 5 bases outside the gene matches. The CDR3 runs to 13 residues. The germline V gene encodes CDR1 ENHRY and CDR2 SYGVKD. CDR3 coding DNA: TGTGCCATCAGTGGAGGGGGCACGGAGCCCCAGCATTTT. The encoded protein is CAISGGGTEPQHF.

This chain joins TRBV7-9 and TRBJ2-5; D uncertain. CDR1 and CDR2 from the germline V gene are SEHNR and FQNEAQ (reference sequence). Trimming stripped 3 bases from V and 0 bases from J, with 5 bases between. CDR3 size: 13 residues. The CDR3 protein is CASSFEYQETQYF. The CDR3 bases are TGTGCCAGCAGCTTTGAGTACCAAGAGACCCAGTACTTC.

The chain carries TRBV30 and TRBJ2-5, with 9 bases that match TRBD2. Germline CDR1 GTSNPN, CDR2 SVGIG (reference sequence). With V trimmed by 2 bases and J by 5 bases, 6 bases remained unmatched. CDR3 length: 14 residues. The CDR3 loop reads CAWSLAGISETQYF. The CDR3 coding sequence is TGTGCCTGGAGTCTAGCGGGGATTTCCGAGACCCAGTACTTC. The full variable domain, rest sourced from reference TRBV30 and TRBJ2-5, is SQTIHQWPATLVQPVGSPLSLECTVEGTSNPNLYWYRQAAGRGLQLLFYSVGIGQISSEVPQNLSASRPQDRQFILSSKKLLLSDSGFYLCAWSLAGISETQYFGPGTRLLVL.

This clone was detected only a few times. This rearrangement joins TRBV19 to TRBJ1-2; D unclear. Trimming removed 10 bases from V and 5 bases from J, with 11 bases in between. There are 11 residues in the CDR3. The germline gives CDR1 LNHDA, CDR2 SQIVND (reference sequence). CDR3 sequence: CAINEGYGYTF. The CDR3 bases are TGTGCCATAAACGAGGGTTATGGCTACACCTTC.

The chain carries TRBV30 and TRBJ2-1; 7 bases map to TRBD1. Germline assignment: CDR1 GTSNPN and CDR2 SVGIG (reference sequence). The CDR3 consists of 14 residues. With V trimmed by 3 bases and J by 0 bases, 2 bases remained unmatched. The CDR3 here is CAWRRDSSYNEQFF. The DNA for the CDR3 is TGTGCCTGGAGACGGGACAGCTCCTACAATGAGCAGTTCTTC.

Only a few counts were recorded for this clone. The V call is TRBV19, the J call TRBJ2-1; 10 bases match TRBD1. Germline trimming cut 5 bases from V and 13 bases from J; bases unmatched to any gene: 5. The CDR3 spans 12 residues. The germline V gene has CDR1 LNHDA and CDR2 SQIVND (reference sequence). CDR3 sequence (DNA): TGTGCCAGTAGTTTGGACAGGGGGGTACAGTTCTTC. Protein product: CASSLDRGVQFF.